This TCR beta chain was identified during a study of T cell responses to AZD1222 COVID-19 vaccine. On the study more broadly: Pooling of second doses given at about 4 or about 12 weeks was done. Study-level points and caveats: Without day 14 samples, only post-peak T cell repertoires were studied. Reports indicate that nearly half of spike-specific TCRs are directed at unmutated variant regions. Dominant CD4 TCR responses targeted spike regions 160-218 and 743-854.

This clone was recorded once. Its target is unknown. Sequencing used immunoSEQ multiplex PCR; TCRdb keeps in-frame clones, though not all of them. The sample has 150,000 or so clones; roughly 90% are singletons. The source material was peripheral blood, sampled on day 0 of AZD1222 vaccination. The sequence derives from an adult in good health.

The CDR3 region is CASSSFMDRGYGYTF. The CDR3 DNA is TGTGCCAGCAGCTCGTTCATGGACAGGGGGTACGGCTACACCTTC. J is TRBJ1-2 and V is TRBV7-2, with TRBD1 matching over 10 bases. J was trimmed by 8 bases and V by 4 bases; bases with no gene match: 10. From germline, CDR1 is SGHTA and CDR2 FQGNSA. The CDR3 has 15 residues.